This passage covers 26 T cell receptor beta chains from one sample sequenced in a study of blood T cells in healthy people across ages. Combining a sample-barcoded 5' primer with a J-beta primer mix, a second PCR ran for roughly 6 to 12 cycles. TCRdb recomputed calls from the 5' RACE reads with MiXCR, one row per CDR3 protein. The table has approximately 670,000 distinct CDR3 sequences, around 41% seen once. Sequencing was performed on blood. The receptors shown here come from an elderly man in good health.

The sample holds a few counts of this clonotype. The chain recombines TRBV7-2 with TRBJ2-5; D gene uncertain. The CDR3 consists of 16 residues. With 5 bases removed from V and 2 bases from J, the gap between germline ends came to 18 bases. CDR1 and CDR2 from the germline V gene are SGHTA and FQGNSA. CDR3 coding DNA: TGTGCCAGCAGCCCACAACTGAACTCCCCACAAGAGACCCAGTACTTC. Its translation is CASSPQLNSPQETQYF.

V is TRBV11-3 and J is TRBJ2-7; D is unclear. Trimming removed 5 bases from V and 2 bases from J, with 13 bases in between. The germline gives CDR1 SGHNT, CDR2 YENEEA. The CDR3 consists of 14 residues. The DNA for the CDR3 is TGTGCCAGCAGCCCAAGACTTGGGCCCTACGAGCAGTACTTC. Its protein is CASSPRLGPYEQYF.

The genes are TRBV6-2 or TRBV6-3 and TRBJ2-3; 9 nucleotides agree with TRBD1. CDR1 and CDR2 (germline): MNHEY, SVGEGT. There are 14 residues in the CDR3. J was trimmed by 6 bases and V by 4 bases; bases with no gene match: 5. The CDR3 sequence: CASSWGQGQDTQYF. CDR3 nucleotide sequence: TGTGCCAGCAGTTGGGGACAGGGCCAGGATACGCAGTATTTT.

The rearrangement joins TRBV7-9 to TRBJ2-3, with 8 bases aligning to TRBD2. This CDR3 is 15 amino acids long. With V trimmed by 1 base and J by 10 bases, 10 bases remained unmatched. Germline V gives CDR1 SEHNR, CDR2 FQNEAQ (reference sequence). CDR3 amino acids: CASSLVAGGGDAQYF. DNA of the CDR3: TGTGCCAGCAGCTTAGTTGCGGGAGGAGGCGATGCGCAGTATTTT.

This clonotype was seen just once. CDR3 DNA sequence: TGCGCCAGCAGCTTGTCGCAAACTAGCGGTTCCTCCTACGAGCAGTACTTC. Its translation: CASSLSQTSGSSYEQYF. The chain has TRBV5-1 and TRBJ2-7, with TRBD2 matching over 8 bases. V lost 1 base and J lost 0; bases outside the gene matches: 9. This CDR3 is 17 amino acids long. Germline V gene lookup returns CDR1 SGHRS and CDR2 YFSETQ.

The CDR3 region has the DNA TGCGCCAGCAGCAGATGTTTGGGGTACAATGAGCAGTTCTTC. As protein: CASSRCLGYNEQFF. The V gene is TRBV4-3, the J gene TRBJ2-1, with D hard to call. From germline, CDR1 is LGHNA and CDR2 YSLEER. With 5 bases removed from V and 4 bases from J, the gap between germline ends came to 12 bases. The CDR3 sequence is 14 residues long.

This clonotype was detected a few times. The rearrangement uses TRBV7-2 and TRBJ1-6; D call uncertain. The germline V gene has CDR1 SGHTA and CDR2 FQGNSA. Between the trimmed V and J ends, which lost 2 bases and 9 bases, there was a span of 14 bases. This CDR3 contains 15 residues. The CDR3: CASSLTNLDGSPLHF. CDR3 nucleotide sequence: TGTGCCAGCAGCTTAACGAACTTAGACGGTTCACCCCTCCACTTT.

The count of this clonotype is one. The rearrangement links TRBV10-3 to TRBJ2-7; 8 bases agree with TRBD1. The CDR3 length is 13 residues. Germline-derived CDR1 and CDR2 are ENHRY and SYGVKD. V was pared by 6 bases and J by 4 bases, with 5 bases of the junction left unmatched. The CDR3 region is CAISIQGGYEQYF. The CDR3 nucleotides are TGTGCCATCAGCATACAGGGGGGATACGAGCAGTACTTC.

The chain recombines TRBV5-1 with TRBJ2-1, with a tentative D call TRBD1 (5 bases). V shed 4 bases and J shed 8 bases, with 22 bases lying between them. This CDR3 has 16 amino acids. Germline V CDR1 and CDR2: SGHRS, YFSETQ. In nucleotides, the CDR3 is TGCGCCAGCAGCCCCCGGCGAAGGGGATACACGGATGAGCAGTTCTTC. It encodes CASSPRRRGYTDEQFF.

V usage is TRBV4-2 and J usage is TRBJ1-6; D may be TRBD1 (5 bases). The length of the CDR3 is 16 residues. The V gene's germline CDR1 is LGHNA and CDR2 YNFKEQ. V was pared by 4 bases and J by 9 bases, with 19 bases between. This CDR3 is CASSPGSGTEISPLHF. As DNA, the CDR3 is TGTGCCAGCAGCCCGGGATCCGGGACTGAGATTTCACCCCTCCACTTT.

There are a few counts of this clonotype. The chain carries TRBV28 and TRBJ2-5; D might be TRBD1 or TRBD2, each matching 6 bases. There are 15 residues in the CDR3. The V and J ends lost 2 bases and 4 bases respectively, with 14 bases between them. Looked up from germline, CDR1 is MDHEN and CDR2 is SYDVKM. For the CDR3, the DNA is TGTGCCAGCAGTTTACAGGGTGAGGGGGGAGAGACCCAGTACTTC. Encoded protein: CASSLQGEGGETQYF.

This clonotype has ten or more counts. The rearrangement joins TRBV6-2 or TRBV6-3 to TRBJ2-5; 7 bases match TRBD2. The germline CDR1 and CDR2 sequences are MNHEY and SVGEGT. V trimming: 6 bases; J trimming: 5 bases; junction bases outside the gene matches: 6. The CDR3 consists of 13 residues. The CDR3 DNA sequence: TGTGCCAGCAGGCTGACAGCGGGGGAGACCCAGTACTTC. The encoded protein is CASRLTAGETQYF.

The chain combines TRBV4-1 with TRBJ2-7; TRBD1 aligns across 8 bases. CDR3 length: 15 amino acids. Germline CDR1 is MGHRA and CDR2 is YSYEKL. The V gene end was trimmed by 4 bases and the J gene end by 2 bases; junction bases not matched to a gene: 7. CDR3 DNA: TGCGCCAGCAGCCTCGGACAGGGCATCCCCTACGAGCAGTACTTC. Translating it yields CASSLGQGIPYEQYF.

The chain recombines TRBV14 with TRBJ2-3; no reliable D call. CDR1 and CDR2 from the germline V gene are SGHDN and FVKESK. The ends were cut back, 4 bases at V and 4 bases at J, with 18 bases in the middle. The CDR3 length is 16 residues. The CDR3 protein is CASSLHYSPNPDTQYF. The CDR3 DNA is TGTGCCAGCAGCCTGCATTATTCACCTAACCCAGATACGCAGTATTTT.

This clonotype was counted ten times or more. The chain is built from TRBV9 and TRBJ2-1, with D possibly matching TRBD2 (6 bases). V gave up 3 bases and J gave up 0 bases, with 16 bases separating them. Germline V gives CDR1 SGDLS, CDR2 YYNGEE. The length of the CDR3 is 17 residues. Written as DNA, the CDR3 is TGTGCCAGCAGCGGGGGAGGTTCCCCCGGCTCCTACAATGAGCAGTTCTTC. It specifies CASSGGGSPGSYNEQFF.

The chain carries TRBV6-2 or TRBV6-3 and TRBJ2-5, with D maybe TRBD2 (5 bases). V dropped 2 bases and J dropped 4 bases, with 11 bases sitting between them. This CDR3 region has 14 residues. Germline values: CDR1 MNHEY, CDR2 SVGEGT. CDR3 coding DNA: TGTGCCAGCAGTTACGCCGGGAAGGGAGAGACCCAGTACTTC. The encoded protein is CASSYAGKGETQYF.

This clonotype came up many times. The rearrangement uses TRBV7-2 and TRBJ1-1; TRBD1 might be the D (5 bases). Germline lookup yields CDR1 SGHTA and CDR2 FQGNSA. Between the trimmed V and J ends, which lost 5 bases and 5 bases, there was a span of 12 bases. The CDR3 spans 13 residues. The DNA of the CDR3 is TGTGCCAGCAGCCTTACTGGGACGACTGAAGCTTTCTTT. Translated, it gives CASSLTGTTEAFF.

The chain recombines TRBV28 with TRBJ1-1; 11 nucleotides agree with TRBD1. The CDR3 has 15 residues. Trimming removed 8 bases from V and 6 bases from J; junction bases left unmatched: 11. Germline V gene lookup returns CDR1 MDHEN and CDR2 SYDVKM. The CDR3 sequence: CASLPGGQGAAEAFF. As DNA, the CDR3 is TGTGCCAGCCTTCCTGGCGGACAGGGGGCCGCTGAAGCTTTCTTT.

The rearrangement joins TRBV7-6 to TRBJ2-7, with 9 bases fitting TRBD1. The CDR3 is 15 residues long. Germline V lookup: CDR1 SGHVS, CDR2 FNYEAQ. The V segment lost 2 bases and the J segment 4 bases; nucleotides outside the gene matches: 6. The CDR3 region is CASSLQGQGFYEQYF. CDR3 nucleotide sequence: TGTGCCAGCAGCTTACAGGGACAGGGCTTTTACGAGCAGTACTTC.

About this clonotype itself: A read error may produce the germline difference seen at one junction end. V and J are TRBV7-6 and TRBJ2-3; the match to TRBD2 covers 14 bases. There are 18 residues in the CDR3. The germline gives CDR1 SGHVS, CDR2 FNYEAQ. This CDR3 reads CAGSLAGLAGESTDTQYF. The CDR3 DNA follows: TGTGCCGGCAGCTTAGCGGGACTAGCGGGAGAAAGTACAGATACGCAGTATTTT.

The chain carries TRBV7-2 and TRBJ2-3; 10 positions agree with TRBD2. Germline loops: CDR1 SGHTA, CDR2 FQGNSA. V lost 1 base, J lost 8 bases, and 9 bases stayed unmatched. The CDR3 extends over 16 amino acids. The CDR3 DNA is TGTGCCAGCAGCTTAGATGGGGGGACTAGCGCGGCTACGCAGTATTTT. As protein: CASSLDGGTSAATQYF.

The V and J genes are TRBV4-1 and TRBJ1-2, with 9 bases lining up with TRBD1. This CDR3 spans 16 amino acids. V was clipped by 1 base and J by 4 bases; unmatched bases: 7. Germline loops: CDR1 MGHRA, CDR2 YSYEKL. CDR3 loop: CASSQAGGQGLYGYTF. DNA for the CDR3: TGCGCCAGCAGCCAAGCTGGGGGACAGGGCCTCTATGGCTACACCTTC.

The CDR3 spells CSVDSPGHQETQYF. The CDR3 bases are TGCAGCGTTGATAGTCCTGGCCATCAAGAGACCCAGTACTTC. V is TRBV29-1 and J is TRBJ2-5; D gene unclear. The V and J ends lost 3 bases and 2 bases respectively, with 13 bases between them. Germline values: CDR1 SQVTM, CDR2 ANQGSEA. This CDR3 has 14 residues.

This clonotype was seen at least ten times. This sequence joins TRBV20-1 and TRBJ1-2; the D gene is possibly TRBD1 (6 bases). The CDR3 loop spans 14 amino acids. V was shortened by 1 base and J by 0 bases, with 9 bases between the two germline ends. Germline loops: CDR1 DFQATT, CDR2 SNEGSKA (reference sequence). The CDR3 DNA follows: TGCAGTGCTAGAGGGGGGGCGCCTAACTATGGCTACACCTTC. This gives the protein CSARGGAPNYGYTF.

This clonotype was detected only a few times. V is TRBV7-9 and J is TRBJ2-2, with TRBD2 matching over 13 bases. Germline values: CDR1 SEHNR, CDR2 FQNEAQ (reference sequence). V lost 9 bases and J lost 5; bases outside the gene matches: 9. The CDR3 has 16 residues. CDR3 coding DNA: TGTGCCAGATCCGGGACTAGCGGGATCGGGACCGGGGAGCTGTTTTTT. Amino acids: CARSGTSGIGTGELFF. Variable domain in full (rest from reference TRBV7-9 and TRBJ2-2): DTGVSQNPRHKITKRGQNVTFRCDPISEHNRLYWYRQTLGQGPEFLTYFQNEAQLEKSRLLSDRFSAERPKGSFSTLEIQRTEQGDSAMYLCARSGTSGIGTGELFFGEGSRLTVL.

This clonotype was picked up a small number of times. V gene TRBV5-1 combines with J gene TRBJ2-6; no firm D call. Trimming removed 4 bases from V and 1 base from J, with 15 bases in between. The CDR3 runs 17 residues. The germline V gene encodes CDR1 SGHRS and CDR2 YFSETQ. The CDR3 DNA follows: TGCGCCAGCAGCATAGGGCCCGCTGGATCTGGGGCCAACGTCCTGACTTTC. Amino acid sequence: CASSIGPAGSGANVLTF.